This T cell receptor beta chain was found in a study of T cell responses to AZD1222 COVID-19 vaccine. Study results and limitations: It was only after the peak T cell response that any repertoires were sampled. Mostly white British, mostly female donors; authors suggested clonal diversity may be underestimated. Nearly half of the spike-specific TCRs reportedly recognize variant regions that carry no mutations. At baseline, just 5 or 6 AZD1222 recipients tested seropositive.

As for this clone: Its specificity is unknown.

The protocol was immunoSEQ multiplex PCR, while the TCRdb copy is restricted to in-frame clones and leaves out a portion. This sample yields some 83,000 clones, of which approximately 90% are seen a single time; approximately 5.1% belongs to the top ten. V was trimmed by 2 bases and J by 0 bases, leaving 6 bases between them. The CDR3 sequence is 14 residues long. In germline, CDR1 is MNHEY, CDR2 SVGAGI. The chain links TRBV6-5 to TRBJ2-3, with D maybe TRBD2 (5 bases). This sequence originates from an adult who received the AZD1222 COVID-19 vaccine. The material sequenced was peripheral blood, taken 28 days after the second AZD1222 dose. The CDR3 spells CASSYERSTDTQYF. The CDR3 DNA sequence: TGTGCCAGCAGTTACGAGCGGAGCACAGATACGCAGTATTTT.